These 6 T cell receptor beta chains were sequenced from one sample in a study of cytomegalovirus exposure and HLA in healthy donors. Researchers ran the PCR with 60 Vbeta and 13 Jbeta primers. Using immunoSEQ multiplex PCR, the repertoire was profiled, and TCRdb retains in-frame clones only, with some absent. The repertoire holds roughly 110,000 clones, approximately 67% seen once, with roughly 8.3% in the top ten. The specimen sequenced was PBMCs. The source of these receptors is a man aged 18 to 29 in good health and CMV-seropositive.

This rearrangement joins TRBV5-6 to TRBJ2-3; D is perhaps TRBD2 (6 bases). CDR3 size: 17 residues. V was trimmed by 2 bases and J by 9 bases, leaving 25 bases between them. In germline, CDR1 is SGHDT, CDR2 YYEEEE. The CDR3 region is CASSFWRGSPRGETQYF. The CDR3 DNA reads as TGTGCCAGCAGCTTTTGGAGGGGAAGCCCCCGTGGGGAGACGCAGTATTTT.

V gene TRBV5-1 combines with J gene TRBJ2-5; 11 positions agree with TRBD2. With 6 bases clipped from V and 1 base from J, the junction kept 8 bases outside the gene matches. The CDR3 has 16 residues. CDR1 and CDR2 (germline): SGHRS, YFSETQ. In DNA, the CDR3 is TGCGCCAGCAAAATAAGACTAGCGGGGCCCCAAGAGACCCAGTACTTC. Amino acid sequence: CASKIRLAGPQETQYF. Combining the CDR3 with reference TRBV5-1 and TRBJ2-5 gives the whole variable domain KAGVTQTPRYLIKTRGQQVTLSCSPISGHRSVSWYQQTPGQGLQFLFEYFSETQRNKGNFPGRFSGRQFSNSRSEMNVSTLELGDSALYLCASKIRLAGPQETQYFGPGTRLLVL.

The J gene is TRBJ2-5, the V gene TRBV2; 12 nucleotides agree with TRBD2. The trim removed 8 bases at V and 8 bases at J, leaving 3 bases unmatched. Germline V gives CDR1 SNHLY, CDR2 FYNNEI. CDR3 length: 12 amino acids. The DNA of the CDR3 is TGTGCCAGCCTAGCGGGGGGGCCAACCCAGTACTTC. Amino acid sequence: CASLAGGPTQYF.

This chain joins TRBV7-2 and TRBJ1-1, with TRBD1 identical over 8 bases. Unmatched junction bases numbered 12, after V lost 3 bases and J lost 0 bases. The germline CDR1 and CDR2 sequences are SGHTA and FQGNSA. The CDR3 contains 18 residues. CDR3 sequence reads: CASSFRQGAFSLNTEAFF. The CDR3 coding sequence is TGTGCCAGCAGCTTTCGTCAGGGGGCATTTTCATTGAACACTGAAGCTTTCTTT.

This chain joins TRBV21-1 and TRBJ1-6; the table's D call, TRBD1, has no DNA check behind it. TRBV21-1 is classified as a pseudogene. The length of the CDR3 is 14 residues. CDR3 in DNA: TGTGCCAGCATCCCAGGGGCGAGTCGTCTCGCCCTCCACTTT. Protein: CASIPGASRLALHF.

V usage is TRBV6-5 and J usage is TRBJ2-7; TRBD1 is a possible D gene (5 bases). Germline V lookup: CDR1 MNHEY, CDR2 SVGAGI. Between the trimmed V and J ends, which lost 0 bases and 7 bases, there was a span of 13 bases. This CDR3 spans 14 amino acids. CDR3 protein: CASSYSDTDREQYF. DNA of the CDR3: TGTGCCAGCAGTTACTCGGACACCGATCGAGAGCAGTACTTC.